The 3 T cell receptor beta chains reported below all come from one sample, sequenced in a study of blood T cell repertoires in COVID-19. The protocol was immunoSEQ multiplex PCR, while the TCRdb copy is restricted to in-frame clones and leaves out a portion. The sample has 200,000 or so clones, roughly 80% seen once. Sequencing used peripheral blood. The receptors were gathered from a human donor in a cohort sampled during active COVID-19.

J is TRBJ1-1 and V is TRBV19, with TRBD1 matching over 9 bases. The CDR3 has 14 amino acids. Trimming cost V 5 bases and J 0 bases; bases outside gene matches: 1. The germline V gene has CDR1 LNHDA and CDR2 SQIVND (reference sequence). The CDR3 loop reads CASSYRGLNTEAFF. The CDR3 nucleotides are TGTGCCAGTAGTTACAGGGGGCTGAACACTGAAGCTTTCTTT.

The rearrangement links TRBV9 to TRBJ2-7; 9 bases match TRBD2. After removal of 3 bases from V and 0 bases from J, the junction contained 4 bases not matched to a gene. The CDR3 covers 15 residues. Germline V gives CDR1 SGDLS, CDR2 YYNGEE. The CDR3 nucleotides read TGTGCCAGCAGCGCAGCGGGAGGTACCTCCTACGAGCAGTACTTC. Translating gives CASSAAGGTSYEQYF.

The chain recombines TRBV3-1 (or the pseudogene TRBV3-2) with TRBJ2-1; 11 bases fit TRBD2. Germline CDR1 is LGHDT and CDR2 is YNNKEL (reference sequence). V shed 0 bases, J shed 7 bases, and the junction held 5 bases outside the gene matches. The CDR3 length is 16 residues. The CDR3 nucleotides are TGTGCCAGCAGCCAAGAATGGAGACTAGCGGGAAATGAGCAGTTCTTC. It specifies CASSQEWRLAGNEQFF.